This T cell receptor beta chain was identified in a study of blood T cell repertoires in COVID-19. For the study at large: Spain, Italy and the United States supplied samples that represented acute and convalescent COVID-19.

The CDR3 length is 15 residues. TCRdb's copy holds only in-frame clones and misses some; the assay was immunoSEQ multiplex PCR. The sample lists 120,000 to 150,000 clones; around 84% were seen once. The TCR was taken from a human donor with acute or convalescent COVID-19. The donor label of this sample is uncertain. The sequencing input was peripheral blood. This chain connects TRBV21-1 to TRBJ2-7; TRBD1 is the table's D call, not checked against the DNA. TRBV21-1 is marked as a pseudogene. Here the CDR3 DNA reads TGTGCCAGCAGCCCCCGGGGACAGGAGCCCTACGAGCAGTACGTC. Protein product: CASSPRGQEPYEQYV.